This T cell receptor (beta chain) comes out of a study of blood T cell repertoires in COVID-19 (dated by TCRdb to 2018 to 2021). In the study overall: The collaborator samples originated in the United States, Italy and Spain and spanned the acute and convalescent phases of COVID-19. The prospective study material was composed of cDNA or gDNA derived from T cells, B-cell-depleted T cells, or PBMCs. The repertoires were made available in a free public database intended to serve as a resource for research on the immune response to SARS-CoV-2. Sample metadata almost always included a de-identified subject ID, COVID-19 status, age in years and sex. The samples were drawn from two sources: the first 160 participants of the ongoing ImmuneRACE study, and 1,200 or so subjects contributed by 6 global collaborators. Where available, HLA class I and class II types were taken from metadata supplied by the sample provider and were not determined by assay-based typing. Deeply sampled blood TCRbeta repertoires from subjects exposed to, actively infected with, or recovered from COVID-19 were included in the dataset.

Each collaborating institution followed its own protocols to collect whole blood in K2EDTA tubes. For TCRbeta analysis, collaborator samples were shipped as frozen whole blood, as isolated PBMCs, or as DNA extracted from either sample type. Its CDR3 holds 12 amino acids, cysteine through phenylalanine. Just CDR3 DNA is preserved here, 36 bases in frame from base 1. The germline V gene specifies ENHRY as CDR1 and SYGVKD as CDR2. V ends up 2 bases short and J 8 bases short, with an unmatched junction base count of 2. On the study overall, not on this receptor specifically: The quantity of clinical and demographic metadata differed by source and by participant and was supplied without curation.

On this clone itself: Which antigen it targets is not known. The sample holds no much larger clone one base away, and base qualities are not on file.

TCRbeta CDR3 regions were amplified from genomic DNA using the immunoSEQ Assay, a bias-controlled multiplex PCR. In the source study's methods: Within the assay, amplification of reference gene primers was used to estimate how many nucleated cells each sample contained. To quantify the absolute abundance of each unique TCRbeta CDR3 rearrangement, sequence reads were collapsed and filtered. For each sample, productive Simpson clonality was calculated by taking the square root of Simpson's diversity index across productive rearrangements. As stored in TCRdb, this immuneACCESS dataset retains in-frame rearrangements with V and J assigned. A fraction of the clones does not appear; measured against another copy, unresolved V genes explain less than half of the discrepancy, and the remainder lacks a known reason. V and J calls and clone size are as listed in that table; D and trimming were resolved from the DNA. Recorded for this sample are about 200,000 clones; roughly nine tenths of them occurred a single time. The ten largest account for 0.7% to 0.95% of the sample.

The rearranged segments are TRBV10-3 and TRBJ1-2, and TRBD1 matches 7 of the central bases. Sequencing was done on a sample of peripheral blood. The origin of this receptor is a woman in her seventies with acute or convalescent COVID-19. The sequenced DNA is TGTGCCATCAGTGAGAGGGGGCAAGGCTACACCTTC. It translates as CAISERGQGYTF.